This note documents a single T cell receptor beta chain sequence. Produced via immunoSEQ multiplex PCR; TCRdb's table is partial and in-frame only. The data contain some 500,000 clones, 95% to 96% of them seen just once; the ten biggest clones take up around 0.067%. This sample is part of a study of shared clonotypes between healthy human individuals. The TCR sequence derives from a woman aged 25 to 39 in good health. Sequencing was carried out using naive CD4+ T cells sorted from blood. Subset given: CD45RA+ positively selected.

CDR3 sequence: CASSGPGQGNQPQHF. For the CDR3, the DNA is TGTGCCAGCAGTGGGCCGGGACAGGGGAATCAGCCCCAGCATTTT. V gene TRBV6-1 combines with J gene TRBJ1-5, with TRBD1 identical over 10 bases. Germline-derived CDR1 and CDR2 are MNHNS and SASEGT. V was pared by 4 bases and J by 4 bases, with 4 bases of the junction left unmatched. This CDR3 contains 15 residues.